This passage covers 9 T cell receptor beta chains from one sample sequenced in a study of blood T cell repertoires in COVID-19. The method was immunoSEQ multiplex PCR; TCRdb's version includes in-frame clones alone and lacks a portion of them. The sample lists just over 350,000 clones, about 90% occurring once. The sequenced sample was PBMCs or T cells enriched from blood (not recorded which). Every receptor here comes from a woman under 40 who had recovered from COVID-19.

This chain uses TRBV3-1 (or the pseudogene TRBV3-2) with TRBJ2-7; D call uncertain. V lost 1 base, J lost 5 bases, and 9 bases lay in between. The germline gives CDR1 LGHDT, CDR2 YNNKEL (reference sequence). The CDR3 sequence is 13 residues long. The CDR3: CASSQVASHEQYF. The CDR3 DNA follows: TGTGCCAGCAGCCAAGTAGCCAGCCACGAGCAGTACTTC.

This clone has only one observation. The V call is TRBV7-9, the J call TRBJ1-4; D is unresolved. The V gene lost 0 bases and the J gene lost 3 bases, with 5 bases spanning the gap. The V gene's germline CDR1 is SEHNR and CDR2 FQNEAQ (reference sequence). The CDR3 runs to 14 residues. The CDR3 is CASSLAPANEKLFF. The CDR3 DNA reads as TGTGCCAGCAGCTTAGCTCCAGCTAATGAAAAACTGTTTTTT. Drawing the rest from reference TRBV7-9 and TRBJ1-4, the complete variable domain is DTGVSQNPRHKITKRGQNVTFRCDPISEHNRLYWYRQTLGQGPEFLTYFQNEAQLEKSRLLSDRFSAERPKGSFSTLEIQRTEQGDSAMYLCASSLAPANEKLFFGSGTQLSVL.

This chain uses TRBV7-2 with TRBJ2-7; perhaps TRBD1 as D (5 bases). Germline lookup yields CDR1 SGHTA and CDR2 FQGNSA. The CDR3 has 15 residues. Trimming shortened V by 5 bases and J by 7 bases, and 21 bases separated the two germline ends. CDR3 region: CASSLGAPGMGEQYF. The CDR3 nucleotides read TGTGCCAGCAGCCTTGGGGCCCCTGGAATGGGGGAGCAGTACTTC.

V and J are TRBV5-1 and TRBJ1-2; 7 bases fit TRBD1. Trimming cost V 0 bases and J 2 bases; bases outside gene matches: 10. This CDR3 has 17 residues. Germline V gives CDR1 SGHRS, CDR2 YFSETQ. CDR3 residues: CASSLGTGRQENYGYTF. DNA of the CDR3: TGCGCCAGCAGCTTGGGGACAGGCCGCCAGGAGAACTATGGCTACACCTTC.

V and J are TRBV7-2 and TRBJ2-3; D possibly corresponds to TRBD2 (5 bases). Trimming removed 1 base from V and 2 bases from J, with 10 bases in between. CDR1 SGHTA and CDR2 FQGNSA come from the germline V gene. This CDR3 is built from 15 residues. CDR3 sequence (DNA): TGTGCCAGCAGCTTAGAGAGACTAAACACAGATACGCAGTATTTT. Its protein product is CASSLERLNTDTQYF. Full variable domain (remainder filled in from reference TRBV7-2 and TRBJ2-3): GAGVSQSPSNKVTEKGKDVELRCDPISGHTALYWYRQSLGQGLEFLIYFQGNSAPDKSGLPSDRFSAERTGGSVSTLTIQRTQQEDSAVYLCASSLERLNTDTQYFGPGTRLTVL.

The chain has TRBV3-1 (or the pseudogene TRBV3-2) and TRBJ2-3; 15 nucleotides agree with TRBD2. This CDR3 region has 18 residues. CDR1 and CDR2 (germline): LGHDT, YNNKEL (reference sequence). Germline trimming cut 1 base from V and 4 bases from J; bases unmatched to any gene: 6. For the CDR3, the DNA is TGTGCCAGCAGCCAAGTCAGCGGACTAGCGGGAGGGTCAGATACGCAGTATTTT. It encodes CASSQVSGLAGGSDTQYF.

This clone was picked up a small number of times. This CDR3 is CASSEGLGRGFSPLHF. CDR3 nucleotide sequence: TGTGCCAGCAGTGAAGGTCTTGGCAGGGGCTTTTCACCCCTCCACTTT. This sequence joins TRBV6-1 and TRBJ1-6; a weak D match, TRBD1 (6 bases). Germline-derived CDR1 and CDR2 are MNHNS and SASEGT. The CDR3 runs to 16 residues. V dropped 1 base and J dropped 9 bases, with 16 bases sitting between them.

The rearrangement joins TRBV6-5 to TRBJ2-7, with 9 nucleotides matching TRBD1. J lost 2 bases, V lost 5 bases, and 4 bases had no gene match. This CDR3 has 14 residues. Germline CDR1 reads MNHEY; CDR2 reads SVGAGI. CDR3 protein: CASSPRDRAYEQYF. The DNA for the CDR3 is TGTGCCAGCAGTCCCCGGGACAGGGCCTACGAGCAGTACTTC.

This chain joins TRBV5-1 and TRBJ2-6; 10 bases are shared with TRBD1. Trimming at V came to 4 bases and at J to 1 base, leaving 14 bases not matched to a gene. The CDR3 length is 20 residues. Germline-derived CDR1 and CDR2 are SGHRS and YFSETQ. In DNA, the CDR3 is TGCGCCAGCAGCCCTGAACCTAGACAGGGGGCCCTATCTGGGGCCAACGTCCTGACTTTC. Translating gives CASSPEPRQGALSGANVLTF.